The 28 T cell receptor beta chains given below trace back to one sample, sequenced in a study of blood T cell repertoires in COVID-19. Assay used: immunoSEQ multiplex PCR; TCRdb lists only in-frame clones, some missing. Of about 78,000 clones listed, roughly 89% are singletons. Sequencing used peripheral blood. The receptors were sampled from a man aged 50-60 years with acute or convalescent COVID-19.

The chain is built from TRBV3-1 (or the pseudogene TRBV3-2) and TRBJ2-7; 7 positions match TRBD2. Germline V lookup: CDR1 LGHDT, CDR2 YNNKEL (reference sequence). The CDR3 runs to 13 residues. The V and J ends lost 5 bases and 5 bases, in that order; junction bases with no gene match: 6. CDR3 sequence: CASSSLAGDEQYF. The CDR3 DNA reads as TGTGCCAGCAGCTCCCTCGCGGGAGACGAGCAGTACTTC.

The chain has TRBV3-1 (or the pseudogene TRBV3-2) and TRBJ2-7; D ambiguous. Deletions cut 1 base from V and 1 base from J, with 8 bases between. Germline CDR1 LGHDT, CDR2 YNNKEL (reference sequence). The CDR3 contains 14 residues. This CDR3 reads CASSQVGSSYEQYF. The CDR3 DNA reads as TGTGCCAGCAGCCAAGTGGGCTCGTCCTACGAGCAGTACTTC.

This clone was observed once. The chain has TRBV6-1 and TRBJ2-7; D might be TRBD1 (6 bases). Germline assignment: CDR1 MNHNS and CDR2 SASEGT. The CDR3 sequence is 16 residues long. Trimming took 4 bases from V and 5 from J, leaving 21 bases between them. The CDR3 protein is CASSAQVGQGFDEQYF. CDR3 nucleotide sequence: TGTGCCAGCAGTGCCCAGGTAGGGCAGGGGTTCGACGAGCAGTACTTC.

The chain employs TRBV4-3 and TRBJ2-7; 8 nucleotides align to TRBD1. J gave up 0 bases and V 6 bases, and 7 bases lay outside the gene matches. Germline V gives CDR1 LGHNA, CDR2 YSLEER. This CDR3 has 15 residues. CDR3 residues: CASRVGTGGSYEQYF. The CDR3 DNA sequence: TGCGCCAGCAGAGTAGGCACAGGGGGCTCCTACGAGCAGTACTTC.

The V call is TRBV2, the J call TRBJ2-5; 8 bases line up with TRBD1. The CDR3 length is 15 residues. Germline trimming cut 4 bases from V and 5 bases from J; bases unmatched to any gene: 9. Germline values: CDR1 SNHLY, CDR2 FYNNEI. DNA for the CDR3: TGTGCCAGCAGTGGAGGACAGGGTCCTTGGGAGACCCAGTACTTC. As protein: CASSGGQGPWETQYF.

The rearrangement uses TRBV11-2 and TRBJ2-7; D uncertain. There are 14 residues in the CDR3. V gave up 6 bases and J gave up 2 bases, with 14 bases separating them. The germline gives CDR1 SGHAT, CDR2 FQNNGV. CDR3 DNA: TGTGCCAGCAGTTATCCAGGTACCACCTACGAGCAGTACTTC. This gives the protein CASSYPGTTYEQYF. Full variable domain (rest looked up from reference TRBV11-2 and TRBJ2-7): EAGVAQSPRYKIIEKRQSVAFWCNPISGHATLYWYQQILGQGPKLLIQFQNNGVVDDSQLPKDRFSAERLKGVDSTLKIQPAKLEDSAVYLCASSYPGTTYEQYFGPGTRLTVT.

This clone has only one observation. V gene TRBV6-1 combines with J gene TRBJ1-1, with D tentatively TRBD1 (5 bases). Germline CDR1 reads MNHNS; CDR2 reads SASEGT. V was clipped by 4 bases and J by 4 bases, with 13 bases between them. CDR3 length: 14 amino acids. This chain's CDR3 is CASSAAGGFTEAFF. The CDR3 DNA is TGTGCCAGCAGTGCAGCGGGGGGATTCACTGAAGCTTTCTTT.

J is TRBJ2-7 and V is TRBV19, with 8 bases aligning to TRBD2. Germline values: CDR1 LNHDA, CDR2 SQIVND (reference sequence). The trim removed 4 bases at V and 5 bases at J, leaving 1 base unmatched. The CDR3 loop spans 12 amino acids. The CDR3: CASSRGLDEQYF. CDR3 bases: TGTGCCAGTAGTAGGGGACTAGACGAGCAGTACTTC.

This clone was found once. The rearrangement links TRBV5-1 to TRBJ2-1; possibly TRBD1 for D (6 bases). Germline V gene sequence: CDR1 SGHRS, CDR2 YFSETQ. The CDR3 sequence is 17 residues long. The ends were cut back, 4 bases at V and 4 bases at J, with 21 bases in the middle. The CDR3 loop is CASSGGQSDLKYNEQFF. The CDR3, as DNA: TGCGCCAGCAGCGGTGGACAGAGCGATTTAAAATACAATGAGCAGTTCTTC.

The CDR3 bases are TGTGCCAGCAGTCCATATAGGGAGACAGGGGTTAGGACTGAAGCTTTCTTT. Translating gives CASSPYRETGVRTEAFF. This chain links TRBV28 with TRBJ1-1; 8 bases align to TRBD1. The CDR3 consists of 17 residues. The germline CDR1 and CDR2 sequences are MDHEN and SYDVKM. Trimming cost V 5 bases and J 5 bases; bases outside gene matches: 16. The variable domain in full, with the rest retrieved from reference TRBV28 and TRBJ1-1, is DVKVTQSSRYLVKRTGEKVFLECVQDMDHENMFWYRQDPGLGLRLIYFSYDVKMKEKGDIPEGYSVSREKKERFSLILESASTNQTSMYLCASSPYRETGVRTEAFFGQGTRLTVV.

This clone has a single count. The CDR3 nucleotides are TGTGCCAGCAGCGTAGGGGCTCACCAAGAGACCCAGTACTTC. It specifies CASSVGAHQETQYF. The rearrangement uses TRBV9 and TRBJ2-5; D is unresolved. The V and J ends lost 0 bases and 0 bases respectively, with 6 bases between them. CDR3 length equals 14 residues. From germline, CDR1 is SGDLS and CDR2 YYNGEE. The full variable domain, completed using reference TRBV9 and TRBJ2-5, is DSGVTQTPKHLITATGQRVTLRCSPRSGDLSVYWYQQSLDQGLQFLIQYYNGEERAKGNILERFSAQQFPDLHSELNLSSLELGDSALYFCASSVGAHQETQYFGPGTRLLVL.

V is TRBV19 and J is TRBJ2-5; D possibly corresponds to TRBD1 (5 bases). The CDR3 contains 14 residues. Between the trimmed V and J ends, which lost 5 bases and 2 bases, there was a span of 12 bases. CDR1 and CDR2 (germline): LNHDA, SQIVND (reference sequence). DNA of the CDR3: TGTGCCAGTAGTTCCCAGTACAGGCAAGAGACCCAGTACTTC. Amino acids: CASSSQYRQETQYF.

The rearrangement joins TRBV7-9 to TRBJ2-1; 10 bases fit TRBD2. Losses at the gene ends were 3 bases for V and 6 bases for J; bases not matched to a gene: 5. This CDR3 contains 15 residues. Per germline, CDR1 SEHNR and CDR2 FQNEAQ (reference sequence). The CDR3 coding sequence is TGTGCCAGCAGCTTTTCGAGACTAGCGGGCAATGAGCAGTTCTTC. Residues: CASSFSRLAGNEQFF.

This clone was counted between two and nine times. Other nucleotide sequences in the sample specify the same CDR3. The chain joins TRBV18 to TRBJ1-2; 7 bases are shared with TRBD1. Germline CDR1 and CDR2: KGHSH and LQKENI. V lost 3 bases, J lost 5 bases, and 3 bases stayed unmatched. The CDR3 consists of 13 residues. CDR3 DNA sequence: TGTGCCAGCTCACCCGACAGGGATTATGGCTACACCTTC. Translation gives CASSPDRDYGYTF.

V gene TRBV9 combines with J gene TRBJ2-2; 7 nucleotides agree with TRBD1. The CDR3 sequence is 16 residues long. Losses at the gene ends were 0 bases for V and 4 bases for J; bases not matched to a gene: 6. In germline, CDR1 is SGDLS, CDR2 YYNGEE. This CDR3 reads CASSVGGQRGTGELFF. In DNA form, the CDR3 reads TGTGCCAGCAGCGTAGGGGGACAGAGGGGCACCGGGGAGCTGTTTTTT. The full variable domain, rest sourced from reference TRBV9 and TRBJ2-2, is DSGVTQTPKHLITATGQRVTLRCSPRSGDLSVYWYQQSLDQGLQFLIQYYNGEERAKGNILERFSAQQFPDLHSELNLSSLELGDSALYFCASSVGGQRGTGELFFGEGSRLTVL.

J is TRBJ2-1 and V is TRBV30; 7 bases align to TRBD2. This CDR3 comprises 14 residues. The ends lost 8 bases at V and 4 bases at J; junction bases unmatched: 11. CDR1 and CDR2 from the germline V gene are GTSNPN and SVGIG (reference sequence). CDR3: CALVQRDRYNEQFF. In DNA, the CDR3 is TGTGCCCTAGTCCAGCGGGACCGTTACAATGAGCAGTTCTTC.

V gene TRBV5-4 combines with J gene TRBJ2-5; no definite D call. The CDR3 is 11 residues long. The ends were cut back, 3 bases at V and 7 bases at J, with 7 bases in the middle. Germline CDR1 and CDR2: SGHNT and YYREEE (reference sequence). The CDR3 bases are TGTGCCAGCAGCTCCGGTCGGACCCAGTACTTC. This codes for CASSSGRTQYF.

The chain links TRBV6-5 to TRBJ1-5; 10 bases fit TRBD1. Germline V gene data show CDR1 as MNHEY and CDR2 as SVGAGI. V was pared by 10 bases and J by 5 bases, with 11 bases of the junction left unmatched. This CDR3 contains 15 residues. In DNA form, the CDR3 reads TGTGCCACTACGCCGGGACAGGGGACCTATCAGCCCCAGCATTTT. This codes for CATTPGQGTYQPQHF.

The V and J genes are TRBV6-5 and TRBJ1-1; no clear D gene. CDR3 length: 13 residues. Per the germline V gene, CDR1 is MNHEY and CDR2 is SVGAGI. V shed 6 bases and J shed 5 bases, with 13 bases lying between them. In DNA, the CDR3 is TGTGCCAGCAGAAGGACTATGCAAACTGAAGCTTTCTTT. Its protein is CASRRTMQTEAFF.

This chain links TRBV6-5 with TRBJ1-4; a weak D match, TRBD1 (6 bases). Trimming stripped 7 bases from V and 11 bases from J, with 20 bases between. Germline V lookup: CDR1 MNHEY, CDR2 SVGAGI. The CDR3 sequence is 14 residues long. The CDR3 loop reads CASTNENGQPKLFF. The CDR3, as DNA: TGTGCCAGCACAAATGAGAACGGACAGCCGAAACTGTTTTTT.

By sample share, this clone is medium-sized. The CDR3 protein is CASSQERFPPGTSRLGEQFF. Here the CDR3 DNA reads TGCGCCAGCAGCCAAGAACGTTTCCCCCCCGGGACTAGCAGGTTGGGTGAGCAGTTCTTC. The chain links TRBV4-3 to TRBJ2-1, with TRBD2 matching 9 bases. Germline CDR1 is LGHNA and CDR2 is YSLEER. The CDR3 sequence is 20 residues long. Trimming at V came to 0 bases and at J to 9 bases, leaving 21 bases not matched to a gene.

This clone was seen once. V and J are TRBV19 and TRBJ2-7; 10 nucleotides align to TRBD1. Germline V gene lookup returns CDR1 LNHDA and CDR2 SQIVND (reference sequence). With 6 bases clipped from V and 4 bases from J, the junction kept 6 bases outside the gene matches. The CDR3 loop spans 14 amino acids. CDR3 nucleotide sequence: TGTGCCAGTAGCCCTGACAGGGGGCGGTACGAGCAGTACTTC. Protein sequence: CASSPDRGRYEQYF.

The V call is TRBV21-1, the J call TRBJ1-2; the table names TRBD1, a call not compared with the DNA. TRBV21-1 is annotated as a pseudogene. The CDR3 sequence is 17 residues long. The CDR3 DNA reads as TGTGCCAGCAGCAAAGCGGGACAGGGGGCCCATAACTATGGCTACACCTTC. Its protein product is CASSKAGQGAHNYGYTF.

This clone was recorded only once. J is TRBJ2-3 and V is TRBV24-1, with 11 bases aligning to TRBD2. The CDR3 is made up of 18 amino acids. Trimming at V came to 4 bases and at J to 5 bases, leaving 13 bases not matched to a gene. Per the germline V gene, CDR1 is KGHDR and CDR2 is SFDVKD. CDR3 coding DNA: TGTGCCACCAGTGACGCCGGGACTAGCGGCTTCTCGGGAGATACGCAGTATTTT. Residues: CATSDAGTSGFSGDTQYF.

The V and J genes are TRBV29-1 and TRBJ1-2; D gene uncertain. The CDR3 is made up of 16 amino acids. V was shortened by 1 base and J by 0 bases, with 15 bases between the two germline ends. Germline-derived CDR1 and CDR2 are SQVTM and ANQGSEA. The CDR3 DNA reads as TGCAGCGTTGAAGCGGGGTCTACCCAGGCTAACTATGGCTACACCTTC. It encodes CSVEAGSTQANYGYTF.

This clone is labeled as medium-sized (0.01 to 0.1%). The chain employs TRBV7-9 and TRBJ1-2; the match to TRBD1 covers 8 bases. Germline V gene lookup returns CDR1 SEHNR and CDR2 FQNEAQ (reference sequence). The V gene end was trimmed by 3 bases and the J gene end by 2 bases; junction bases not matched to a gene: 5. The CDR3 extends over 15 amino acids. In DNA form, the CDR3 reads TGTGCCAGCAGCTTTCCGGGACAGGAGAACTATGGCTACACCTTC. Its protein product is CASSFPGQENYGYTF.

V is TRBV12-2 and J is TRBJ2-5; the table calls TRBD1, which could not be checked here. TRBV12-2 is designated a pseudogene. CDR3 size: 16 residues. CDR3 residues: CASRLAKKGTGETQYF. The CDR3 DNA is TGTGCAAGTCGCTTAGCTAAAAAAGGGACAGGAGAGACCCAGTACTTC.

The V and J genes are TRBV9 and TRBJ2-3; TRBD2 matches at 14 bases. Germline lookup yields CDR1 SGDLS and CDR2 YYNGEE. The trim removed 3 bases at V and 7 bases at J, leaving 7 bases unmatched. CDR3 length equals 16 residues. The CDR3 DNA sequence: TGTGCCAGCAGCGCCCAGACTAGCGGGAGGGGGTATACGCAGTATTTT. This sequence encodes CASSAQTSGRGYTQYF. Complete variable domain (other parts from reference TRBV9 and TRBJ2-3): DSGVTQTPKHLITATGQRVTLRCSPRSGDLSVYWYQQSLDQGLQFLIQYYNGEERAKGNILERFSAQQFPDLHSELNLSSLELGDSALYFCASSAQTSGRGYTQYFGPGTRLTVL.